The clone carrying this TCR beta chain appeared a single time. The data were obtained in a study of blood T cell repertoires in COVID-19. Clones were sequenced by immunoSEQ multiplex PCR, and TCRdb holds only the in-frame ones, with some missing. The data show about 380,000 clones, 88% seen once. The source material was PBMCs or T cells enriched from blood (not recorded which). This sequence was found in a woman aged 18-29 years who had recovered from COVID-19.

The CDR3 spells CASSEEGAGAYEQYF. CDR3 in DNA: TGTGCCAGCAGTGAAGAGGGAGCGGGGGCCTACGAGCAGTACTTC. V is TRBV2 and J is TRBJ2-7; 8 bases agree with TRBD2. The CDR3 is made up of 15 amino acids. Losses at the gene ends were 1 base for V and 2 bases for J; bases not matched to a gene: 4. Germline CDR1 reads SNHLY; CDR2 reads FYNNEI. Looking up the rest from reference TRBV2 and TRBJ2-7 gives the full variable domain: EPEVTQTPSHQVTQMGQEVILRCVPISNHLYFYWYRQILGQKVEFLVSFYNNEISEKSEIFDDQFSVERPDGSNFTLKIRSTKLEDSAMYFCASSEEGAGAYEQYFGPGTRLTVT.